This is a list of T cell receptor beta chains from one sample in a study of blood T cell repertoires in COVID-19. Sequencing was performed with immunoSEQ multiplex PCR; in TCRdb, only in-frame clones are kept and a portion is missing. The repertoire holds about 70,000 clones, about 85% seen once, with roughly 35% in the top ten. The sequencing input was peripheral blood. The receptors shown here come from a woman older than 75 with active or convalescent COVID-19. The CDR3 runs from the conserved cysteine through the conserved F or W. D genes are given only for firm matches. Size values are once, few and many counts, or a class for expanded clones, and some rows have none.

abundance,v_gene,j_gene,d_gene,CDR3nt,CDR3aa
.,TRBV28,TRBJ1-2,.,TGTGCCAGCAGTTCAGGGTGGTACTATGGCTACACCTTC,CASSSGWYYGYTF
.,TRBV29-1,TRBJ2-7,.,TGCAGCGTTGGGCAAGGGGCCCCCTACGAGCAGTACTTC,CSVGQGAPYEQYF
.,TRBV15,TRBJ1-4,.,TGTGCCACCAGCAGAAATAGGGGCAGGGGCTTTAATGAAAAACTGTTTTTT,CATSRNRGRGFNEKLFF
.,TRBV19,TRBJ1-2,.,TGTGCCAGTAGGAGACAGGATCCCTATGGCTACACCTTC,CASRRQDPYGYTF
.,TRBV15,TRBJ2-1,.,TGTGCCACCAGCAGACCGGAGGGTTACAATGAGCAGTTCTTC,CATSRPEGYNEQFF
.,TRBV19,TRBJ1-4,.,TGTGCCAGTAGTATAACAGGGCATTATGATGAAAAACTGTTTTTT,CASSITGHYDEKLFF
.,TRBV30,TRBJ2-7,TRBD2,TGTGCCTGGAGCCCCTCTAGCGGGGGTTACGAGCAGTACTTC,CAWSPSSGGYEQYF
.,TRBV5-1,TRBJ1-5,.,TGCGCCAGCAGCGCCCGGGGTGATCAGCCCCAGCATTTT,CASSARGDQPQHF
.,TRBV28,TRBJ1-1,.,TGTGCCAGCAGTTTCGGACAGAGGGTTGTAAACACTGAAGCTTTCTTT,CASSFGQRVVNTEAFF
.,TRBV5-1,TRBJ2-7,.,TGCGCCAGCAGCGAACAGGGTGGAGACTTAGGGGAGCAGTACTTC,CASSEQGGDLGEQYF
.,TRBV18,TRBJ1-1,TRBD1,TGTGCCAGCTCACCAAGCGACAGGGGTAACACTGAAGCTTTCTTT,CASSPSDRGNTEAFF
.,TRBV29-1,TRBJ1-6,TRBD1,TGCAGCGCTGGGACAGGCGGTAATTCACCCCTCCACTTT,CSAGTGGNSPLHF
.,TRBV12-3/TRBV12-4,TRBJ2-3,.,TGTGCCAGCTCCCGGGGCACAGATACGCAGTATTTT,CASSRGTDTQYF
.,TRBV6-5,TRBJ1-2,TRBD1,TGTGCCAGCAGTTACTTCCCCGGGACAGATGGCTACACCTTC,CASSYFPGTDGYTF
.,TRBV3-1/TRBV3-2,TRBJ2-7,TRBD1,TGTGCCAGCAGCCGACAGGGTAATTCCTACGAGCAGTACTTC,CASSRQGNSYEQYF
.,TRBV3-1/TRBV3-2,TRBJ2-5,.,TGTGCCAGCAGCCAGGTCAGGGAACACCAAGAGACCCAGTACTTC,CASSQVREHQETQYF
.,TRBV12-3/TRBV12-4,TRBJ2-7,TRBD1,TGTGCCAGCAGTTTGGTGGGACAGGGAACGCAGTACTTC,CASSLVGQGTQYF
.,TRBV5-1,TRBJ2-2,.,TGCGCCAGCAGCTTGACCGAGGGAGAAGGCGGGGAGCTGTTTTTT,CASSLTEGEGGELFF
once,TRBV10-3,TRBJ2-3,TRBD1,TGTGCCATCAGTGCCGTACAGGGGATGAGGGCCACAGATACGCAGTATTTT,CAISAVQGMRATDTQYF
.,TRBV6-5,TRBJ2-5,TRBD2,TGTGCCAGCACCCTACTAGCGGGGGGTATCGAGACCCAGTACTTC,CASTLLAGGIETQYF
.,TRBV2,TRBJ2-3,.,TGTGCCAGCAGGGGGGGTTTCACAGATACGCAGTATTTT,CASRGGFTDTQYF
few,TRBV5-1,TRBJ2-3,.,TGCGCCAGCAGCTTCGGAGGACAGTCCACAGATACGCAGTATTTT,CASSFGGQSTDTQYF
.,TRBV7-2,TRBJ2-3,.,TGTGCCAGCAGCAGCCGGGACACAGATACGCAGTATTTT,CASSSRDTDTQYF
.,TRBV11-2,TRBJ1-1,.,TGTGCCAGCAGCTTACTGCAGGGTCTAAACACTGAAGCTTTCTTT,CASSLLQGLNTEAFF
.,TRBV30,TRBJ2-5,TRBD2,TGTGCCTGGAGTATCAGCGGGGGGGCCCGAGAGACCCAGTACTTC,CAWSISGGARETQYF
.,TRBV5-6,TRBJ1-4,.,TGTGCCAGCACCTCGACAAGGACTAGAAACAATGAAAAACTGTTTTTT,CASTSTRTRNNEKLFF
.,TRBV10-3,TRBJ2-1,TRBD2,TGTGCCATCGGGGGGAGGGATTCCCTCAATGAGCAGTTCTTC,CAIGGRDSLNEQFF
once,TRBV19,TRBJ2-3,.,TGTGCCAGTAGGCAGGGGGGCGCCACAGATACGCAGTATTTT,CASRQGGATDTQYF
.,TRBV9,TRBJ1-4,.,TGTGCCAGCAGCGTATTTAACGGCGGGGGTGAAAAACTGTTTTTT,CASSVFNGGGEKLFF
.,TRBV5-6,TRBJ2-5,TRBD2,TGTGCCAGCAGCTTCGGTAGCGGGGGGGCGGAGACCCAGTACTTC,CASSFGSGGAETQYF
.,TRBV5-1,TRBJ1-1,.,TGCGCCAGCAGCTTGGCCGGGTGGGGTTCGGGAACTGAAGCTTTCTTT,CASSLAGWGSGTEAFF
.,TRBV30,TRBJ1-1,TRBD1,TGTGCCTGGAGTTCACAGGGGGGAAACACTGAAGCTTTCTTT,CAWSSQGGNTEAFF
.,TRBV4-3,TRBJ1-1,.,TGCGCCAGCAGCCAGGCTTGGAACACTGAAGCTTTCTTT,CASSQAWNTEAFF
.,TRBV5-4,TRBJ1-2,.,TGTGCCAGCAGCTTGGCTAGTACAGGACCCTATGGCTACACCTTC,CASSLASTGPYGYTF
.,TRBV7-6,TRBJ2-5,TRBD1,TGTGCCAGCAGCTTAAGGCCAGGAGGACAGGGAGAGACCCAGTACTTC,CASSLRPGGQGETQYF
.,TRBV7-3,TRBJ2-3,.,TGTGCCAGCAGCTCCGACAGGTTCACAGATACGCAGTATTTT,CASSSDRFTDTQYF
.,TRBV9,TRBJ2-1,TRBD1,TGTGCCAGCAGCGGACAGGGGGGGCCTCGTGAGCAGTTCTTC,CASSGQGGPREQFF
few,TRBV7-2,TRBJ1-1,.,TGTGCCAGCAGCCGGGCGGGGGGCGCTGAAGCTTTCTTT,CASSRAGGAEAFF
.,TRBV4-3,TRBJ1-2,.,TGCGCCAGCAGCCAAGTTCCCAGGGTCCCAGGCGACTATGGCTACACCTTC,CASSQVPRVPGDYGYTF
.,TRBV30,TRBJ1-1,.,TGTGCCTGGAGTGTTAGTGAGTGGACTGAAGCTTTCTTT,CAWSVSEWTEAFF
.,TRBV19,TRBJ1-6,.,TGTGCCAGTAGTATCGCGTCGGGGATTGAGAACTCACCCCTCCACTTT,CASSIASGIENSPLHF
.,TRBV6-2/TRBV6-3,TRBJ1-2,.,TGTGCCAGCAGCAGGAGTTATGGCTACACCTTC,CASSRSYGYTF